This T cell receptor beta chain was sequenced during a study of T-cell reconstitution after alpha-beta-depleted transplantation in children. This clonotype came up many times. The germline V and J ends were trimmed by 4 bases and 5 bases, with 10 bases remaining between them. The V gene's germline CDR1 is LGHDT and CDR2 YNNKEL (reference sequence). The CDR3 runs 13 residues. TCRbeta library preparation incorporated unique molecular identifiers. TCRdb independently ran MiXCR on the PCR reads; one entry per CDR3 protein. In the table there are over 550,000 distinct CDR3 sequences, about 10% of which are singletons.

The source was PBMCs from the stem cell graft donor, collected from the stem cell graft. The chain couples TRBV3-1 to TRBJ2-3; tentatively, D is TRBD2 (6 bases). The TCR originated in a human donor who donated a stem cell graft to a child with acute myeloid leukemia. For the CDR3, the DNA is TGTGCCAGCAGCCCTAGCGAGGAAGATACGCAGTATTTT. Its protein product is CASSPSEEDTQYF.